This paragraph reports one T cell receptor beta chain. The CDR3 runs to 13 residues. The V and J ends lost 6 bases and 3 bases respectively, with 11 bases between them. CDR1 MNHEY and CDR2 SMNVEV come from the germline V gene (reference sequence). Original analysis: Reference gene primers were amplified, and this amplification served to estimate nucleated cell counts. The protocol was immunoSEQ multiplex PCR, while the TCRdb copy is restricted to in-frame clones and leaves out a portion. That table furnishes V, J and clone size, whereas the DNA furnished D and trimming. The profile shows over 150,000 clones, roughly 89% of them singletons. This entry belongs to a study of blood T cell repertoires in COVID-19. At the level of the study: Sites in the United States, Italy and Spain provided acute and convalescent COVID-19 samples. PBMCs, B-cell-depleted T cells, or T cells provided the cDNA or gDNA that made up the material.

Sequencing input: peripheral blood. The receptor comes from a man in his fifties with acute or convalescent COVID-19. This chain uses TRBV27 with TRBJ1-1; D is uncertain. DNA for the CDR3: TGTGCCAGCAGCTACGGGATCCACACTGAAGCTTTCTTT. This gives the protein CASSYGIHTEAFF.